This entry features one T cell receptor (beta chain) sequence. The data were taken from a study of blood T cell repertoires in COVID-19. Looking at the study overall: Acute-phase and convalescent COVID-19 samples originated in the United States, Italy and Spain. From T cells, B-cell-depleted T cells, or PBMCs came the material, which was cDNA or gDNA.

Trimming removed 6 bases from V and 5 bases from J; junction bases left unmatched: 6. The CDR3 sequence is 13 residues long. Germline CDR1 MNHEY, CDR2 SVGAGI. Original data processing: Nucleated cell counts were estimated from reference gene primer amplification. Only in-frame clones appear in the TCRdb table, and some are missing; sequencing was by immunoSEQ multiplex PCR. D and trimming were read from the DNA, whereas the V and J calls and clone size are those reported in that table. Of over 200,000 clones listed, more than 85% were seen once; the top ten hold 1.9%. V is TRBV6-5 and J is TRBJ1-1, with TRBD1 identical over 7 bases. This receptor was taken from a man aged 40-50 years with active or convalescent COVID-19. The sequencing input was peripheral blood. The CDR3 bases are TGTGCCAGCAGCACAACCAGGGGGACTGAAGCTTTCTTT. Its protein is CASSTTRGTEAFF.